What follows are 27 T cell receptor beta chains derived from one specimen sequenced in a study of graft-versus-host responses after intestinal transplantation. The data were produced by immunoSEQ multiplex PCR, yet TCRdb's version contains in-frame clones alone and is incomplete. The sample yields 8,000 or so clones, around 32% seen once. The plating included around 200,000 irradiated, violet-dye-labeled stimulator cells together with around 200,000 CFSE-labeled responder cells. The sample here was alloreactive CD8+ T cells from a mixed lymphocyte reaction culture, taken before intestinal transplant. The subset here: CFSE-low proliferating T cells sorted from roughly six-day pre-transplant mixed lymphocyte reaction (GvH or HvG direction). These receptors all come from a human patient who received an intestinal transplant.

This clone was counted a few times. The V gene is TRBV27, the J gene TRBJ2-7; 9 bases match TRBD2. The V segment lost 4 bases and the J segment 2 bases; nucleotides outside the gene matches: 3. This CDR3 spans 14 amino acids. CDR1 is MNHEY, CDR2 SMNVEV, per germline (reference sequence). CDR3 amino acids: CASSWAGGTYEQYF. The CDR3 bases are TGTGCCAGCAGTTGGGCGGGGGGGACCTACGAGCAGTACTTC.

This clone is deemed medium-sized. The rearrangement uses TRBV2 and TRBJ2-1, with D perhaps matching TRBD2 (6 bases). Trimming cost V 4 bases and J 5 bases, with 21 bases left between them. The germline V gene encodes CDR1 SNHLY and CDR2 FYNNEI. This CDR3 spans 17 amino acids. CDR3 sequence reads: CASSAHWMGSGNNEQFF. The DNA for the CDR3 is TGTGCCAGCAGTGCCCACTGGATGGGTAGCGGCAACAATGAGCAGTTCTTC.

This clone is categorized as medium-sized (0.01 to 0.1%). The chain links TRBV28 to TRBJ2-7, with 13 positions matching TRBD2. After removal of 5 bases from V and 2 bases from J, the junction contained 3 bases not matched to a gene. The germline CDR1 and CDR2 sequences are MDHEN and SYDVKM. The CDR3 totals 15 residues. This CDR3 is CASSTGLAGTYEQYF. The CDR3 coding sequence is TGTGCCAGCAGTACGGGACTAGCGGGAACCTACGAGCAGTACTTC.

The rearrangement joins TRBV4-1 to TRBJ2-3; 8 bases map to TRBD1. Germline V gives CDR1 MGHRA, CDR2 YSYEKL. The CDR3 consists of 17 residues. Trimming cost V 1 base and J 1 base; bases outside gene matches: 7. The CDR3 coding sequence is TGCGCCAGCAGCCAAGTGTTTCAGGGGGCTCGCACAGATACGCAGTATTTT. Translating gives CASSQVFQGARTDTQYF.

This chain joins TRBV6-5 and TRBJ2-7, with D possibly TRBD2 on 7 matching bases. Trimming took 0 bases from V and 7 from J, leaving 16 bases between them. Germline V lookup: CDR1 MNHEY, CDR2 SVGAGI. The CDR3 runs to 15 residues. This CDR3 is CASSYSVGGAREQYF. CDR3 bases: TGTGCCAGCAGTTACTCGGTGGGGGGGGCGCGGGAGCAGTACTTC.

The rearrangement uses TRBV6-1 and TRBJ2-7, with D perhaps TRBD1 (6 bases). The V end lost 5 bases, the J end lost 5 bases, and 16 bases lay between the germline ends. There are 14 residues in the CDR3. Germline assignment: CDR1 MNHNS and CDR2 SASEGT. The CDR3 loop reads CASSPQGFRNEQYF. The CDR3 DNA follows: TGTGCCAGCAGTCCTCAGGGGTTCAGAAACGAGCAGTACTTC.

The sample holds a few counts of this clone. The chain links TRBV7-8 to TRBJ2-5, with 8 positions matching TRBD2. The V gene's germline CDR1 is SGHVS and CDR2 FQNEAQ. The V segment lost 1 base and the J segment 5 bases; nucleotides outside the gene matches: 6. CDR3 size: 15 residues. The CDR3 nucleotides read TGTGCCAGCAGCTTAGTAGCGGGGTTGACGGAGACCCAGTACTTC. Translated, it gives CASSLVAGLTETQYF.

This clone was seen a few times. This chain joins TRBV27 and TRBJ2-1, with 10 nucleotides matching TRBD2. CDR3 length: 16 residues. V was clipped by 4 bases and J by 7 bases; unmatched bases: 10. Germline assignment: CDR1 MNHEY and CDR2 SMNVEV (reference sequence). The CDR3 DNA reads TGTGCCAGCAGTTACGGGTGGGTAGCGGGAGGAAATGAGCAGTTCTTC. It encodes CASSYGWVAGGNEQFF.

A few counts support this clone. This CDR3 reads CASSLGRGVLSGEQYF. The CDR3 DNA follows: TGTGCCAGCAGCTTAGGGCGGGGGGTTCTGAGTGGCGAGCAGTACTTC. The chain recombines TRBV7-2 with TRBJ2-7, with TRBD2 matching 8 bases. There are 16 residues in the CDR3. Germline loops: CDR1 SGHTA, CDR2 FQGNSA. V dropped 1 base and J dropped 6; count of bases not matched to a gene: 11.

This clone was counted between two and nine times. This chain connects TRBV29-1 to TRBJ2-4; D possibly corresponds to TRBD1 (5 bases). V lost 2 bases and J 9 bases, leaving 11 bases between the germline ends. The CDR3 runs to 12 residues. Germline V gives CDR1 SQVTM, CDR2 ANQGSEA. The CDR3 DNA follows: TGCAGCGTTGAAATAGGGGTTAGCATTCAGTACTTC. It is translated as CSVEIGVSIQYF.

This chain links TRBV29-1 with TRBJ1-2; maybe TRBD1 (6 bases). Germline V CDR1 and CDR2: SQVTM, ANQGSEA. V shed 7 bases and J shed 4 bases, with 19 bases lying between them. The CDR3 has 14 amino acids. CDR3 bases: TGCAGCGCGGACAATGGGGGCCCCAGCTATGGCTACACCTTC. It is translated as CSADNGGPSYGYTF.

This clone was detected only a few times. The gene calls are TRBV6-5 and TRBJ2-7, with a weak D call TRBD2 (5 bases). The CDR3 totals 13 residues. V lost 5 bases to trimming and J lost 2 bases, with 10 bases between them. Germline V gene lookup returns CDR1 MNHEY and CDR2 SVGAGI. The CDR3 sequence: CASSPADAYEQYF. The CDR3 DNA reads as TGTGCCAGCAGTCCAGCGGACGCCTACGAGCAGTACTTC.

The chain couples TRBV6-1 to TRBJ2-3, with 7 bases identical to TRBD2. Germline assignment: CDR1 MNHNS and CDR2 SASEGT. The CDR3 is 15 residues long. V dropped 7 bases and J dropped 3; count of bases not matched to a gene: 10. The CDR3 here is CASTPSLAITDTQYF. DNA of the CDR3: TGTGCCAGCACCCCCTCACTAGCGATAACAGATACGCAGTATTTT.

Relative to its sample, this clone is medium-sized. This rearrangement joins TRBV7-6 to TRBJ2-1; TRBD2 matches 14 bases. Germline V CDR1 and CDR2: SGHVS, FNYEAQ. The J segment lost 6 bases and the V segment lost 5 bases, leaving 9 bases of the junction unmatched. The CDR3 is 17 residues long. CDR3 DNA: TGTGCCAGCAGCATTTTAGGAGGACTAGCGGGAGGCAATGAGCAGTTCTTC. This codes for CASSILGGLAGGNEQFF.

This clone qualifies as medium-sized. V usage is TRBV13 and J usage is TRBJ1-2; no reliable D call. This CDR3 has 14 residues. V was clipped by 6 bases and J by 0 bases, with 11 bases between them. CDR1 is PRHDT and CDR2 is FYEKMQ in the germline V gene (reference sequence). CDR3 region: CASSSDISNYGYTF. The CDR3 DNA reads TGTGCCAGCAGTTCCGACATATCTAACTATGGCTACACCTTC.

This clone was seen only a few times. This chain uses TRBV9 with TRBJ2-7, with 7 bases that match TRBD2. Germline V gives CDR1 SGDLS, CDR2 YYNGEE. V dropped 5 bases and J dropped 6; count of bases not matched to a gene: 11. This CDR3 spans 14 amino acids. The CDR3 region is CASSDRDYPIEQYF. CDR3 nucleotide sequence: TGTGCCAGCAGTGACCGGGACTACCCCATCGAGCAGTACTTC.

The J gene is TRBJ2-1, the V gene TRBV4-1, with D possibly being TRBD1 (5 bases). In germline, CDR1 is MGHRA, CDR2 YSYEKL. This CDR3 has 14 amino acids. V was pared by 3 bases and J by 4 bases, with 10 bases between. The CDR3 nucleotides are TGCGCCAGCAGCCAGATAACAGGTTACAATGAGCAGTTCTTC. This translates into CASSQITGYNEQFF.

The chain recombines TRBV11-2 with TRBJ1-1; 7 nucleotides line up with TRBD1. Looked up from germline, CDR1 is SGHAT and CDR2 is FQNNGV. The CDR3 is 15 amino acids. J was trimmed by 6 bases and V by 5 bases; bases with no gene match: 12. The CDR3 sequence is CASSLVGSGGSEAFF. The CDR3, as DNA: TGTGCCAGCAGCCTCGTGGGTTCAGGGGGGTCTGAAGCTTTCTTT.

The sample holds a few counts of this clone. The chain joins TRBV7-8 to TRBJ2-1; 7 bases map to TRBD2. The CDR3 extends over 19 amino acids. The germline V gene encodes CDR1 SGHVS and CDR2 FQNEAQ. The ends lost 1 base at V and 2 bases at J; junction bases unmatched: 14. CDR3 coding DNA: TGTGCCAGCAGCTTAGTCTCGGGAGGTAGCGGACCCCCCTACAATGAGCAGTTCTTC. Protein product: CASSLVSGGSGPPYNEQFF.

The chain employs TRBV4-1 and TRBJ2-7, with 13 bases aligning to TRBD2. The CDR3 covers 16 residues. Germline CDR1 MGHRA, CDR2 YSYEKL. After removal of 6 bases from V and 5 bases from J, the junction contained 10 bases not matched to a gene. The CDR3 loop is CASSLLAGGPRNEQYF. The CDR3 region has the DNA TGCGCCAGCAGTCTACTAGCGGGAGGGCCTAGGAACGAGCAGTACTTC.

Only a few counts were recorded for this clone. The chain recombines TRBV6-4 with TRBJ1-2, with no clear D. The CDR3 totals 10 residues. Germline CDR1 is MRHNA and CDR2 is SNTAGT. With 9 bases removed from V and 4 bases from J, the gap between germline ends came to 6 bases. CDR3 residues: CASVSYGYTF. The CDR3 DNA reads TGTGCCAGTGTTAGCTATGGCTACACCTTC.

The genes are TRBV4-1 and TRBJ2-7; D might be TRBD1 (6 bases). The germline gives CDR1 MGHRA, CDR2 YSYEKL. The CDR3 is 18 residues long. Trimming cost V 2 bases and J 7 bases, with 27 bases left between them. The CDR3: CASSQNKQLGAQHGEQYF. The CDR3 DNA sequence: TGCGCCAGCAGCCAAAATAAACAGCTGGGGGCGCAACATGGGGAGCAGTACTTC.

The rearrangement uses TRBV11-2 and TRBJ2-7, with 8 nucleotides matching TRBD2. After removal of 5 bases from V and 2 bases from J, the junction contained 8 bases not matched to a gene. Germline values: CDR1 SGHAT, CDR2 FQNNGV. CDR3 length equals 15 residues. CDR3 coding DNA: TGTGCCAGCAGCGACCATACGGGAGGGCCCTACGAGCAGTACTTC. Translation: CASSDHTGGPYEQYF.

The rearrangement joins TRBV27 to TRBJ2-5, with 11 bases aligning to TRBD2. CDR1 is MNHEY, CDR2 SMNVEV, per germline (reference sequence). CDR3 size: 15 residues. Trimming cost V 4 bases and J 5 bases; bases outside gene matches: 6. CDR3 bases: TGTGCCAGCAGTTCCCTAGCGGGGGGTCAGGAGACCCAGTACTTC. This translates into CASSSLAGGQETQYF.

The rearrangement links TRBV28 to TRBJ2-7, with a weak D call TRBD2 (6 bases). Looked up from germline, CDR1 is MDHEN and CDR2 is SYDVKM. V gave up 6 bases and J gave up 0 bases, with 15 bases separating them. The CDR3 contains 15 residues. The CDR3 DNA reads as TGTGCCAGCAGACCAATAGCGGCGATCTCCTACGAGCAGTACTTC. It encodes CASRPIAAISYEQYF.

By share, this clone counts as medium-sized. The chain uses TRBV5-8 and TRBJ1-6; 10 nucleotides line up with TRBD1. This CDR3 spans 14 amino acids. Germline trimming cut 3 bases from V and 9 bases from J; bases unmatched to any gene: 3. Germline V CDR1 and CDR2: SGHTS, YDEGEE. This CDR3 reads CASSWGTGVSPLHF. For the CDR3, the DNA is TGTGCCAGCAGCTGGGGGACAGGGGTTTCACCCCTCCACTTT.

This clone appeared a few times. The chain recombines TRBV19 with TRBJ2-7; 7 nucleotides agree with TRBD2. Unmatched junction bases numbered 7, after V lost 3 bases and J lost 5 bases. Germline loops: CDR1 LNHDA, CDR2 SQIVND (reference sequence). The CDR3 contains 14 residues. This CDR3 reads CASSIAGASDEQYF. CDR3 DNA sequence: TGTGCCAGTAGTATTGCGGGAGCCTCGGACGAGCAGTACTTC. The variable domain in full, completed from reference TRBV19 and TRBJ2-7, reads DGGITQSPKYLFRKEGQNVTLSCEQNLNHDAMYWYRQDPGQGLRLIYYSQIVNDFQKGDIAEGYSVSREKKESFPLTVTSAQKNPTAFYLCASSIAGASDEQYFGPGTRLTVT.